This is a list of T cell receptor beta chains from one sample in a study of blood T cell repertoires in COVID-19. Produced via immunoSEQ multiplex PCR; TCRdb's table is partial and in-frame only. The table includes roughly 350,000 clones, under 95% detected once. The sequenced sample was peripheral blood. The receptors were gathered from a woman aged 18-35 years who had recovered from COVID-19. Each CDR3 is given with its conserved first and last residue. The D gene is left open where the match is weak. Clone sizes are given selectively: once, few, many, or a class where the clone is expanded.

TRBV30	.	TRBJ2-1	.	TGTGCCTGGAACCTTGCGGGGGCGGGAGAAGGTGAGCAGTTCTTC	CAWNLAGAGEGEQFF
TRBV9	TRBD1	TRBJ1-3	.	TGTGCCAGCAGCGTAGGGACAGGGACTGGAAACACCATATATTTT	CASSVGTGTGNTIYF
TRBV29-1	.	TRBJ1-2	.	TGCAGCGTTGATGAGGATGGCTACACCTTC	CSVDEDGYTF
TRBV18	TRBD2	TRBJ2-3	.	TGTGCCAGCTCACCCAACAGCGGGAGTGGAGATACGCAGTATTTT	CASSPNSGSGDTQYF
TRBV15	TRBD1	TRBJ1-4	once	TGTGCCACCAGCGGAGTGGGACAGGGAATAGGAAAACTGTTTTTT	CATSGVGQGIGKLFF
TRBV19	TRBD2	TRBJ2-2	once	TGTGCCAGTAGTATTCGGGGGGCGAACACCGGGGAGCTGTTTTTT	CASSIRGANTGELFF
TRBV7-2	.	TRBJ1-5	.	TGTGCCAGCAGCTTACAACAGAATAGCAATCAGCCCCAGCATTTT	CASSLQQNSNQPQHF
TRBV5-6	.	TRBJ2-5	.	TGTGCCAGCAGCGGCGTAGGGGCCCAGTACTTC	CASSGVGAQYF
TRBV30	.	TRBJ1-2	.	TGTGCCTGGACCGCGATGGGCGGCTACACCTTC	CAWTAMGGYTF
TRBV13	TRBD2	TRBJ2-3	.	TGTGCCAGCAGCCATCTAGCGGGAGCTAGCACAGATACGCAGTATTTT	CASSHLAGASTDTQYF
TRBV12-3/TRBV12-4	.	TRBJ2-5	.	TGTGCCAGCAGCTCGAGAAGGACATCCCAGTACTTC	CASSSRRTSQYF
TRBV23-1	.	TRBJ2-1	.	TGCGCCAGCAGTCAGTCTTGGACAGCCTACAATGAGCAGTTCTTC	CASSQSWTAYNEQFF
TRBV7-2	TRBD1	TRBJ1-2	once	TGTGCCAGCAGCATTGGACAGGGTGGCTACACCTTC	CASSIGQGGYTF